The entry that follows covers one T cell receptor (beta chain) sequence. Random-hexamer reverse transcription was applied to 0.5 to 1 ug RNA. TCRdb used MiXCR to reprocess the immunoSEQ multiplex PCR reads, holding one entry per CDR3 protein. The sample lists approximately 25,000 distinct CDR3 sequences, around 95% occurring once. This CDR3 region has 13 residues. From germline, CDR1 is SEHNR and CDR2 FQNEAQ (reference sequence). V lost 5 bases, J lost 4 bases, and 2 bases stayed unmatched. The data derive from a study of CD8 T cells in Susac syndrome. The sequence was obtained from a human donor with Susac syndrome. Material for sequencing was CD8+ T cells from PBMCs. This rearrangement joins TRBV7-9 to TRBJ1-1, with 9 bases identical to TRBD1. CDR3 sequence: CASSLQGATEAFF. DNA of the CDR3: TGTGCCAGCAGCCTACAGGGGGCCACTGAAGCTTTCTTT.